The TCR beta chain under discussion was sequenced for a study of cytomegalovirus exposure and HLA in healthy donors. Turning to the study itself: In an early release, HLA-typed donors contributed tens of millions of unique TCR sequences.

This CDR3 spans 17 amino acids. V dropped 0 bases and J dropped 3 bases, with 15 bases sitting between them. From germline, CDR1 is SGHRS and CDR2 YFSETQ. In the PCR, 60 Vbeta and 13 Jbeta primers were used. Per the study methods: Later, an analysis found 65 million to 85 million unique TCR beta chains, and roughly 9.9 million of these were shared. Here immunoSEQ multiplex PCR was the method, and the copy in TCRdb shows in-frame clones only, minus some. V and J calls and clone size are copied from that table; D and trimming were computed from the DNA. Among more than 110,000 clones, approximately 80% were seen once, and the ten largest hold 2.4%.

V gene TRBV5-1 combines with J gene TRBJ2-2; D is perhaps TRBD2 (6 bases). Sample: PBMCs. The source of this sequence is a middle-aged man in good health and CMV-seronegative. Here the CDR3 DNA reads TGCGCCAGCAGCTTGGGCCCCAGGCGGGGCGACACCGGGGAGCTGTTTTTT. This gives the protein CASSLGPRRGDTGELFF.